This TCR beta chain came from a study of cytomegalovirus exposure and HLA in healthy donors. Findings of the study overall: Later work associated roughly 15,000 TCR beta sequences with HLA alleles at 0.05 false discovery rate. When a later analysis was performed, an Asian-associated ancestry cluster reportedly had fewer N-insertions than the roughly 690-donor mean. Prior analysis indicated that the majority of TCR beta V segments exhibited productivity approximately 87% or approximately 30% of the time.

Researchers ran the PCR with 60 Vbeta and 13 Jbeta primers. The assay was immunoSEQ multiplex PCR, and TCRdb's table has in-frame clones only and misses some. The sample consists of 170,000 or so clones, around 81% of them appearing once. The germline V gene encodes CDR1 SQVTM and CDR2 ANQGSEA. Trimming stripped 3 bases from V and 5 bases from J, with 19 bases between. CDR3 length equals 15 residues. A few counts support this clone. As yet, its antigen is unknown. What was sequenced was PBMCs. The gene calls are TRBV29-1 and TRBJ2-5, with D perhaps matching TRBD2 (6 bases). This TCR came from a man aged 40-49 years in good health and CMV-seronegative. The CDR3 region is CSVEFSGVGEETQYF. The CDR3 DNA sequence: TGCAGCGTTGAGTTTAGCGGAGTGGGAGAGGAGACCCAGTACTTC. The full variable domain, completed using reference TRBV29-1 and TRBJ2-5, is SAVISQKPSRDICQRGTSLTIQCQVDSQVTMMFWYRQQPGQSLTLIATANQGSEATYESGFVIDKFPISRPNLTFSTLTVSNMSPEDSSIYLCSVEFSGVGEETQYFGPGTRLLVL.